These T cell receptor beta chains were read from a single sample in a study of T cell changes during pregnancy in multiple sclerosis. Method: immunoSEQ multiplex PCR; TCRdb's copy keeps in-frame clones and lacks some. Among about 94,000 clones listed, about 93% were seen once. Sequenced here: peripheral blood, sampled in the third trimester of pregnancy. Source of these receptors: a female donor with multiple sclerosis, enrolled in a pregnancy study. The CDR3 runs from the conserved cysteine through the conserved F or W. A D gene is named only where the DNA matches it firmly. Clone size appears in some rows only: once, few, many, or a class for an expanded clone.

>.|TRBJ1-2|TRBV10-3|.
CAITASGGGYGYTF
TGTGCCATTACGGCCTCGGGAGGGGGCTATGGCTACACCTTC
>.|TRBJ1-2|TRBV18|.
CASSPGQTNYGYTF
TGTGCCAGCTCACCGGGACAAACTAACTATGGCTACACCTTC
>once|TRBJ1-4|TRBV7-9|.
CASSLLGDEKLFF
TGTGCCAGCAGCTTATTAGGGGATGAAAAACTGTTTTTT
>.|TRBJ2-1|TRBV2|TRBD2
CASSEQLGLAFNEQFF
TGTGCCAGCAGTGAACAGCTGGGACTAGCGTTTAATGAGCAGTTCTTC
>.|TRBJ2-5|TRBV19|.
CASSIRETQYF
TGTGCCAGTAGTATCAGGGAGACCCAGTACTTC
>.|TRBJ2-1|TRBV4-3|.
CASSQDLGLRASNEQFF
TGCGCCAGCAGCCAAGATCTGGGGCTCCGAGCGAGCAATGAGCAGTTCTTC
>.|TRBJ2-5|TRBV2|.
CASSAPTNYQETQYF
TGTGCCAGCAGTGCTCCGACTAACTACCAAGAGACCCAGTACTTC
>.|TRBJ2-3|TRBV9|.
CASAQSSTQYF
TGTGCCAGCGCCCAGTCTTCCACGCAGTATTTT
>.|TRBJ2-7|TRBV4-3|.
CASSQAKGGRGLSYEQYF
TGCGCCAGCAGCCAGGCCAAGGGGGGGCGGGGCCTCTCCTACGAGCAGTACTTC
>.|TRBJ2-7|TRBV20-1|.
CSARDLYEQYF
TGCAGTGCTAGAGACCTATACGAGCAGTACTTC
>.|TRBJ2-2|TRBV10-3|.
CASIDQGGGTGELFF
TGTGCCTCGATCGATCAAGGGGGGGGTACCGGGGAGCTGTTTTTT
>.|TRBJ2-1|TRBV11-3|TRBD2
CASSQTREGEQFF
TGTGCCAGCTCCCAGACCAGGGAGGGTGAGCAGTTCTTC
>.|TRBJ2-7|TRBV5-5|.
CASSWGTVWGALVYEQYF
TGTGCCAGCAGCTGGGGGACAGTATGGGGGGCGTTAGTCTACGAGCAGTACTTC
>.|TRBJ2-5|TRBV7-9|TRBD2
CASSPGTSAKTQYF
TGTGCCAGCAGCCCGGGGACTAGCGCGAAGACCCAGTACTTC
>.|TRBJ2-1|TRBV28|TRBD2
CASSSRGTSGYNEQFF
TGTGCCAGCAGTTCTAGGGGGACTAGCGGTTACAATGAGCAGTTCTTC
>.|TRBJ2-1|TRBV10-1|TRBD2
CASSDPGLAWYNEQFF
TGCGCCAGCAGTGATCCGGGACTAGCGTGGTACAATGAGCAGTTCTTC
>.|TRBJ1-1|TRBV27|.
CASSLSRMGGTEAFF
TGTGCCAGCAGTTTATCACGAATGGGAGGCACTGAAGCTTTCTTT
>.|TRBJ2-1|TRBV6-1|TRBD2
CASSVVAGEQNEQFF
TGTGCCAGCAGTGTTGTTGCGGGAGAACAGAATGAGCAGTTCTTC
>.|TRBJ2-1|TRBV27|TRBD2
CASSLISSGREGSYNEQFF
TGTGCCAGCAGTTTAATTTCTAGCGGGAGGGAAGGTTCCTACAATGAGCAGTTCTTC
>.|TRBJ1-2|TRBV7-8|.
CASSLAPGPNGYTF
TGTGCCAGCAGCTTAGCGCCTGGGCCTAACGGCTACACCTTC
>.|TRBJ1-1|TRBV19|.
CASNQGNTEAFF
TGTGCCAGTAATCAGGGGAACACTGAAGCTTTCTTT
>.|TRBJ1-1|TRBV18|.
CASSSVENTEAFF
TGTGCCAGCTCTTCTGTAGAGAACACTGAAGCTTTCTTT
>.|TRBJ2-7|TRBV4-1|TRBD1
CASSQEGGIYEQYF
TGCGCCAGCAGCCAAGAAGGGGGCATCTACGAGCAGTACTTC
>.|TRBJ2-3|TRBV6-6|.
CASSYSRGSDTQYF
TGTGCCAGCAGTTACTCGAGAGGGTCCGATACGCAGTATTTT
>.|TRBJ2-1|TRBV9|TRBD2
CASSISGSGSNEQFF
TGTGCCAGCAGCATTAGCGGGAGCGGCTCCAATGAGCAGTTCTTC
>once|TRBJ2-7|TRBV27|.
CASSFSRGNEQYF
TGTGCCAGCAGTTTTTCCAGGGGAAACGAGCAGTACTTC
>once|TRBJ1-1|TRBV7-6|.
CASSRRGGTEAFF
TGTGCCAGCAGCCGAAGGGGCGGCACTGAAGCTTTCTTT
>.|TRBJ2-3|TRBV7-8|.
CASSKNPPAYLNF
TGTGCCAGCAGCAAAAACCCTCCCGCCTACCTGAATTTT